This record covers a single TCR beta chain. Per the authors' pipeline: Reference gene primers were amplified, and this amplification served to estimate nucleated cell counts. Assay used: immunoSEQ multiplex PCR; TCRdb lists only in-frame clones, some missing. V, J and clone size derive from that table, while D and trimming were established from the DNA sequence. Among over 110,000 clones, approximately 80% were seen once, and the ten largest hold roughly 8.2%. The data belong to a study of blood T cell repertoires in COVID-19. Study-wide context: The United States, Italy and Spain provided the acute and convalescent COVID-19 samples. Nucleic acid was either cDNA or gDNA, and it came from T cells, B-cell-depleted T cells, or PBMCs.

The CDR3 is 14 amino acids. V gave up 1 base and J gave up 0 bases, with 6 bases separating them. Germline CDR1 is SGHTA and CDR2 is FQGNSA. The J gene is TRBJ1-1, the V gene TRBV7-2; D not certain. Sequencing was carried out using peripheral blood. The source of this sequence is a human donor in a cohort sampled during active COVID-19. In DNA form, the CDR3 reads TGTGCCAGCAGCTTAGGTTCGTTGAACACTGAAGCTTTCTTT. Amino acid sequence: CASSLGSLNTEAFF. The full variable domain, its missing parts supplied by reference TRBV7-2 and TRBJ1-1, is GAGVSQSPSNKVTEKGKDVELRCDPISGHTALYWYRQSLGQGLEFLIYFQGNSAPDKSGLPSDRFSAERTGGSVSTLTIQRTQQEDSAVYLCASSLGSLNTEAFFGQGTRLTVV.